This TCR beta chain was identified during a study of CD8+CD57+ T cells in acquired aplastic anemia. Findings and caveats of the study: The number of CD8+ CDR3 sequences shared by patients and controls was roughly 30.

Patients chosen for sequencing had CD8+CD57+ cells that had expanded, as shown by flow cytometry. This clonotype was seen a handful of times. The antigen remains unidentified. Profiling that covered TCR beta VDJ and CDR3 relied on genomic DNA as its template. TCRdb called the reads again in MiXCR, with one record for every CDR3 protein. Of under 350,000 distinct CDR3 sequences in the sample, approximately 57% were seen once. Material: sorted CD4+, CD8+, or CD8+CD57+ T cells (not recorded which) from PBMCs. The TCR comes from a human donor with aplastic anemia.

This CDR3 reads CSARVRYGFGTEAFF. The CDR3 nucleotides are TGCAGTGCTAGAGTCAGGTACGGTTTCGGGACTGAAGCTTTCTTT. The V call is TRBV20-1, the J call TRBJ1-1; D is unresolved. This CDR3 contains 15 residues. With 1 base removed from V and 5 bases from J, the gap between germline ends came to 17 bases. CDR1 and CDR2 from the germline V gene are DFQATT and SNEGSKA (reference sequence).